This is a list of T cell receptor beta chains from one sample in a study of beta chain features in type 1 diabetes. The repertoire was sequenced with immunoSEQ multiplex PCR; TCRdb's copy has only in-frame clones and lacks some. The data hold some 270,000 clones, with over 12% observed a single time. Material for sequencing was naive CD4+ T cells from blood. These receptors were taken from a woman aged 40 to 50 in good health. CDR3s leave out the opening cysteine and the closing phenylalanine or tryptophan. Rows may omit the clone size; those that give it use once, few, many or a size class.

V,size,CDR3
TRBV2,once,ASSAGQGGYGNQPQH
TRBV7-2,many,ASSGSSGPGGANVLT
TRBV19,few,ASSPVFSYNEQF
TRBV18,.,ASSPRSANYGYT
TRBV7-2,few,ASSPQLAGGLYTGELF
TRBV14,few,ASSNHRDSPLH
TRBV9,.,ASSVASGGQETQY
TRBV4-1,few,ASSQVGGAWTDTQY
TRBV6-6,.,ASSSTGDSGNTIY
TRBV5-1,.,ASSGGDTEAF
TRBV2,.,ASSPWTRWGQETQY
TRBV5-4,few,ASRGTGLTEAF
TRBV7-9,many,ALGLAGIGEQF
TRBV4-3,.,ASSQETADTQY
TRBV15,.,ATSRAGQGSYEQY
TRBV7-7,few,ASSLGTETCSYEQY
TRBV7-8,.,ASTKLQGANTGELF
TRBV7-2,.,ASRYRVTGELF
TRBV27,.,ASSGHGDSSNEQF
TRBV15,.,ATSREMGGYEQY
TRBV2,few,ASRAQNSGNTIY
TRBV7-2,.,ASSLGGQGIVRGYT
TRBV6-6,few,ASTEPGQGLNEQF
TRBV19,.,ASSIGGDSYNEQF
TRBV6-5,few,ASSFRDRAANTEAF
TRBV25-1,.,ASSAQTGGVGYT
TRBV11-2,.,ASRRTGFTEAF
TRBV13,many,ASSLAGKSGYT
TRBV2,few,ASSDGSNQPQH
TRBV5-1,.,ASSLSGEEAF
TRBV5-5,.,ASSLVVTGPHEQY
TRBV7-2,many,ASSLLAHYEQY
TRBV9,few,ASSVGVAAVTQY
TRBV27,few,ASRPDRDYGYT
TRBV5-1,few,ASSPGGSGGQETQY
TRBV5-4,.,ASSLAGGRYEQY
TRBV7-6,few,ASSLTLSDRGLSYGYT
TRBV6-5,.,ASSQGLPAYEQY
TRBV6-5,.,ASSFQGGSTDTQY
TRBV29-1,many,SVGTGNTEAF
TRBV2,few,ASRQGTVRSVD